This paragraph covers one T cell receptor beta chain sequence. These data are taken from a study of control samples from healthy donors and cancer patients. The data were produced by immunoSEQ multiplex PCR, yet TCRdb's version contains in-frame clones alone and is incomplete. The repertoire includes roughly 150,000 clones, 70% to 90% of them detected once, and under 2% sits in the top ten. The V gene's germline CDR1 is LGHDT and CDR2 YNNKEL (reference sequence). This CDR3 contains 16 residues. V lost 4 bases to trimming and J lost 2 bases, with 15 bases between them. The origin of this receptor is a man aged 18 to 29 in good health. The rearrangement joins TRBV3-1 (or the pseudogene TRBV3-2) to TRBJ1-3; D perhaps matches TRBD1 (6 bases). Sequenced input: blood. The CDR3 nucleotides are TGTGCCAGCAGCCTAGTGAGGGGGGGGACTGGAAACACCATATATTTT. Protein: CASSLVRGGTGNTIYF.